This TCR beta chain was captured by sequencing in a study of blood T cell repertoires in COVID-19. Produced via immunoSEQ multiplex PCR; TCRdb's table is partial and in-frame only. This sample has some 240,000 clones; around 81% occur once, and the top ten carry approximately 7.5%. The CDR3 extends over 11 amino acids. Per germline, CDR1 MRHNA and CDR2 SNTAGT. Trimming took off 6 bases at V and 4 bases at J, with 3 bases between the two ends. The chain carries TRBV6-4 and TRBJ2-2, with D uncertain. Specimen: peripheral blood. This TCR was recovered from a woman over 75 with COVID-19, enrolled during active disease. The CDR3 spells CASSVTGELFF. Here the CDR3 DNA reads TGTGCCAGCAGCGTCACCGGGGAGCTGTTTTTT.